Below are 14 T cell receptor beta chains sequenced from a single sample in a study of blood T cell repertoires in COVID-19. Using immunoSEQ multiplex PCR, the repertoire was profiled, and TCRdb retains in-frame clones only, with some absent. The sample has 100,000 to 150,000 clones; around 89% are singletons. Sequencing was carried out using peripheral blood. The receptors were sampled from a man aged 45-60 years with acute or convalescent COVID-19.

The rearrangement uses TRBV5-4 and TRBJ2-3; perhaps TRBD1 as D (7 bases). V lost 5 bases and J lost 5, with 21 bases in between. The germline gives CDR1 SGHNT, CDR2 YYREEE (reference sequence). This CDR3 comprises 16 residues. Here the CDR3 DNA reads TGTGCCAGCAGACCGGGACAGCCGGGACTGGTAGATACGCAGTATTTT. Translation gives CASRPGQPGLVDTQYF.

The chain employs TRBV30 and TRBJ2-1; 10 bases are shared with TRBD2. The CDR3 runs to 16 residues. With 3 bases clipped from V and 7 bases from J, the junction kept 12 bases outside the gene matches. Germline loops: CDR1 GTSNPN, CDR2 SVGIG (reference sequence). The CDR3 is CAWRGLKREGVNEQFF. The CDR3 nucleotides are TGTGCCTGGAGGGGACTCAAGCGGGAGGGCGTAAATGAGCAGTTCTTC. The full variable domain, with the rest looked up from reference TRBV30 and TRBJ2-1, is SQTIHQWPATLVQPVGSPLSLECTVEGTSNPNLYWYRQAAGRGLQLLFYSVGIGQISSEVPQNLSASRPQDRQFILSSKKLLLSDSGFYLCAWRGLKREGVNEQFFGPGTRLTVL.

The chain joins TRBV15 to TRBJ2-7; 7 nucleotides line up with TRBD2. This CDR3 has 16 amino acids. V lost 1 base and J lost 2; bases outside the gene matches: 8. CDR1 is LNHNV, CDR2 YYDKDF, per germline (reference sequence). CDR3 nucleotide sequence: TGTGCCACCAGCAGAGCCCCTAGCGGTGATCCCTACGAGCAGTACTTC. The encoded protein is CATSRAPSGDPYEQYF. The variable domain in full, completed from reference TRBV15 and TRBJ2-7, reads DAMVIQNPRYQVTQFGKPVTLSCSQTLNHNVMYWYQQKSSQAPKLLFHYYDKDFNNEADTPDNFQSRRPNTSFCFLDIRSPGLGDTAMYLCATSRAPSGDPYEQYFGPGTRLTVT.

This clone was counted a single time. V and J are TRBV19 and TRBJ1-2; 9 bases are shared with TRBD1. CDR3 length: 15 residues. Germline trimming cut 7 bases from V and 7 bases from J; bases unmatched to any gene: 13. Germline lookup yields CDR1 LNHDA and CDR2 SQIVND (reference sequence). CDR3 sequence reads: CASKDRGPVLAGYTF. The CDR3 DNA follows: TGTGCCAGTAAGGACAGGGGTCCCGTTCTCGCTGGCTACACCTTC. The variable domain in full, with the rest retrieved from reference TRBV19 and TRBJ1-2, is DGGITQSPKYLFRKEGQNVTLSCEQNLNHDAMYWYRQDPGQGLRLIYYSQIVNDFQKGDIAEGYSVSREKKESFPLTVTSAQKNPTAFYLCASKDRGPVLAGYTFGSGTRLTVV.

This clone occurred once. CDR3 bases: TGTGCCAGTAGTCGGGGTAGTACCTATCAGCCCCAGCATTTT. This gives the protein CASSRGSTYQPQHF. The J gene is TRBJ1-5, the V gene TRBV19; the D is unclear. Germline V gene sequence: CDR1 LNHDA, CDR2 SQIVND (reference sequence). The CDR3 is 14 amino acids. V lost 5 bases and J lost 5, with 13 bases in between.

The V call is TRBV6-6, the J call TRBJ2-7, with TRBD2 as a possible D gene (5 bases). The CDR3 length is 12 residues. V was cut by 8 bases and J by 3 bases, with 11 bases left in between. Germline loops: CDR1 MNHNY, CDR2 SVGAGI (reference sequence). CDR3 protein: CASRAAGYEQYF. DNA of the CDR3: TGTGCCAGCCGTGCCGCGGGCTACGAGCAGTACTTC.

This chain uses TRBV13 with TRBJ2-3; 9 nucleotides line up with TRBD2. The CDR3 sequence is 19 residues long. Germline V gene data show CDR1 as PRHDT and CDR2 as FYEKMQ (reference sequence). V dropped 4 bases and J dropped 2; count of bases not matched to a gene: 16. The CDR3 nucleotides read TGTGCCAGCAGCTCGACCCTTAGCGGGAGAGAATTTGCCACAGATACGCAGTATTTT. Amino acids: CASSSTLSGREFATDTQYF.

V and J are TRBV6-5 and TRBJ1-5; TRBD1 might be the D (5 bases). CDR3 length: 15 residues. Germline lookup yields CDR1 MNHEY and CDR2 SVGAGI. Between the trimmed V and J ends, which lost 0 bases and 4 bases, there was a span of 10 bases. This CDR3 reads CASSYSGGGNQPQHF. CDR3 coding DNA: TGTGCCAGCAGTTACTCTGGGGGGGGAAATCAGCCCCAGCATTTT.

This clone was detected a few times. The rearrangement uses TRBV28 and TRBJ1-2, with 8 nucleotides matching TRBD1. CDR3 length: 16 amino acids. J was trimmed by 2 bases and V by 10 bases; bases with no gene match: 15. The germline gives CDR1 MDHEN, CDR2 SYDVKM. This chain's CDR3 is CATPADRDRFNYGYTF. In DNA, the CDR3 is TGTGCCACCCCCGCGGACAGGGACAGGTTCAACTATGGCTACACCTTC.

This chain joins TRBV11-2 and TRBJ2-5; 10 positions agree with TRBD2. The CDR3 sequence is 16 residues long. The V and J ends lost 4 bases and 5 bases, in that order; junction bases with no gene match: 10. The germline CDR1 and CDR2 sequences are SGHAT and FQNNGV. The CDR3 DNA reads as TGTGCCAGCAGCTGGGCGCTAGCGGGAGATTTGGAGACCCAGTACTTC. Its translation is CASSWALAGDLETQYF. Together with reference TRBV11-2 and TRBJ2-5, the CDR3 gives the full variable domain: EAGVAQSPRYKIIEKRQSVAFWCNPISGHATLYWYQQILGQGPKLLIQFQNNGVVDDSQLPKDRFSAERLKGVDSTLKIQPAKLEDSAVYLCASSWALAGDLETQYFGPGTRLLVL.

J is TRBJ2-6 and V is TRBV6-1; maybe TRBD2 (7 bases). This CDR3 spans 17 amino acids. Trimming took 2 bases from V and 3 from J, leaving 14 bases between them. The germline CDR1 and CDR2 sequences are MNHNS and SASEGT. CDR3 DNA: TGTGCCAGCAGTGAATTGGAGGGGGGGAGTGGGGCCAACGTCCTGACTTTC. Its protein is CASSELEGGSGANVLTF.

The chain is built from TRBV5-4 and TRBJ2-2; no clear D gene. The V and J ends lost 4 bases and 3 bases respectively, with 4 bases between them. The germline CDR1 and CDR2 sequences are SGHNT and YYREEE (reference sequence). This CDR3 region has 12 residues. CDR3 coding DNA: TGTGCCAGCAGCCGGTACACCGGGGAGCTGTTTTTT. Its translation: CASSRYTGELFF.

This chain joins TRBV19 and TRBJ2-7, with D uncertain. The length of the CDR3 is 12 residues. Deletions cut 3 bases from V and 2 bases from J, with 5 bases between. Per germline, CDR1 LNHDA and CDR2 SQIVND (reference sequence). The CDR3 nucleotides are TGTGCCAGTAGTATGGGCGCCTACGAGCAGTACTTC. This gives the protein CASSMGAYEQYF.

This chain connects TRBV25-1 to TRBJ1-1; D is uncertain. Trimming took 6 bases from V and 0 from J, leaving 11 bases between them. In germline, CDR1 is MGHDK, CDR2 SYGVNS. CDR3 length: 14 residues. Here the CDR3 reads CASSASQLNTEAFF. DNA of the CDR3: TGTGCCAGCAGCGCTTCACAGCTGAACACTGAAGCTTTCTTT.